These 4 T cell receptor beta chains originate from one sample sequenced in a study of T cell changes during pregnancy in multiple sclerosis. Data came from immunoSEQ multiplex PCR; TCRdb stores just in-frame clones and leaves some out. The data show around 65,000 clones, with approximately 86% seen just once and roughly 1.7% held by the top ten. This material consisted of peripheral blood, taken in the first trimester of pregnancy. Source of these receptors: a female donor with multiple sclerosis, enrolled in a pregnancy study.

This chain links TRBV13 with TRBJ2-7; 10 bases line up with TRBD1. The CDR3 is 14 amino acids. After removal of 6 bases from V and 3 bases from J, the junction contained 5 bases not matched to a gene. CDR1 is PRHDT, CDR2 FYEKMQ, per germline (reference sequence). The CDR3, as DNA: TGTGCCAGCAGTCCCGGGACAGGGGACTACGAGCAGTACTTC. Amino acid sequence: CASSPGTGDYEQYF.

This sequence joins TRBV4-1 and TRBJ2-3; 7 bases are a match to TRBD2. The CDR3 spans 19 residues. Trimming took 1 base from V and 1 from J; bases not matched to a gene: 14. The germline V gene has CDR1 MGHRA and CDR2 YSYEKL. The CDR3, as DNA: TGCGCCAGCAGCCAAGGGGGTGGGGCGGGGCTAGCGGGCACAGATACGCAGTATTTT. This translates into CASSQGGGAGLAGTDTQYF.

The chain carries TRBV30 and TRBJ2-5; 12 nucleotides agree with TRBD2. Germline CDR1 and CDR2: GTSNPN and SVGIG (reference sequence). The V segment lost 3 bases and the J segment 5 bases; nucleotides outside the gene matches: 13. This CDR3 has 17 residues. CDR3 sequence: CAWRPKGVLAGGETQYF. CDR3 DNA: TGTGCCTGGAGACCAAAAGGTGTACTAGCGGGAGGTGAGACCCAGTACTTC.

The chain employs TRBV5-6 and TRBJ2-1, with 11 nucleotides matching TRBD2. Trimming at V came to 3 bases and at J to 5 bases, leaving 1 base not matched to a gene. Looked up from germline, CDR1 is SGHDT and CDR2 is YYEEEE. The CDR3 runs to 14 residues. The CDR3 bases are TGTGCCAGCAGCTGGGGACTAGCGGACAATGAGCAGTTCTTC. This encodes CASSWGLADNEQFF.